The 21 T cell receptor beta chains below all came from one sample that was sequenced in a study of technical replicates of blood from several donors. The repertoire was sequenced with immunoSEQ multiplex PCR; TCRdb's copy has only in-frame clones and lacks some. The sample has under 85,000 clones; approximately 86% are singletons. Specimen: PBMCs. These receptor sequences come from a human donor in good health. Some clones in this sample may be carry-over from other donors' samples.

The V gene is TRBV18, the J gene TRBJ1-4, with D perhaps TRBD1 (5 bases). CDR1 is KGHSH, CDR2 LQKENI, per germline. Trimming stripped 2 bases from V and 5 bases from J, with 9 bases between. This CDR3 comprises 14 residues. The CDR3 sequence is CASSPWGENEKLFF. CDR3 sequence (DNA): TGTGCCAGCTCACCATGGGGGGAGAATGAAAAACTGTTTTTT.

This clone was seen more than once but under ten times. The chain carries TRBV6-6 and TRBJ2-1; 12 nucleotides line up with TRBD2. The V gene end was trimmed by 7 bases and the J gene end by 6 bases; junction bases not matched to a gene: 4. The CDR3 runs to 14 residues. In germline, CDR1 is MNHNY, CDR2 SVGAGI (reference sequence). CDR3 protein: CASNLLAGGNEQFF. CDR3 in DNA: TGTGCCAGCAACCTACTAGCGGGGGGCAATGAGCAGTTCTTC.

The chain has TRBV6-5 and TRBJ1-2; D is possibly TRBD1 (5 bases). V dropped 5 bases and J dropped 8 bases, with 21 bases sitting between them. CDR3 length: 15 amino acids. Germline V gene lookup returns CDR1 MNHEY and CDR2 SVGAGI. The CDR3 coding sequence is TGTGCCAGCAGTAAGGGCGGAGGGGAATTGGGCGGCTACACCTTC. It specifies CASSKGGGELGGYTF.

The chain employs TRBV13 and TRBJ2-3; TRBD2 matches at 10 bases. This CDR3 is built from 16 residues. Germline assignment: CDR1 PRHDT and CDR2 FYEKMQ (reference sequence). V shed 5 bases, J shed 4 bases, and the junction held 9 bases outside the gene matches. The CDR3 bases are TGTGCCAGCAGCGTTTTAGCGGGGGGCATCGCAGATACGCAGTATTTT. Protein sequence: CASSVLAGGIADTQYF.

The rearrangement uses TRBV6-5 and TRBJ1-2; possibly TRBD1 for D (6 bases). The CDR3 has 11 amino acids. V lost 5 bases to trimming and J lost 6 bases, with 7 bases between them. Germline V lookup: CDR1 MNHEY, CDR2 SVGAGI. The CDR3, as DNA: TGTGCCAGCAGTACAGGGAATGGCTACACCTTC. Its protein is CASSTGNGYTF.

The V and J genes are TRBV30 and TRBJ2-6; D remains unclear. V lost 1 base and J lost 3, with 10 bases in between. There are 15 residues in the CDR3. CDR1 and CDR2 from the germline V gene are GTSNPN and SVGIG (reference sequence). In DNA, the CDR3 is TGTGCCTGGAGTGGGTCGTACGGTGGGGCCAACGTCCTGACTTTC. Protein: CAWSGSYGGANVLTF.

The V call is TRBV5-1, the J call TRBJ2-3; 9 bases match TRBD1. Germline V gene data show CDR1 as SGHRS and CDR2 as YFSETQ. CDR3 length equals 14 residues. With 4 bases clipped from V and 6 bases from J, the junction kept 6 bases outside the gene matches. The CDR3 nucleotides are TGCGCCAGCAGCGGGGGACAGGGCCTGGATACGCAGTATTTT. This codes for CASSGGQGLDTQYF.

This chain links TRBV7-9 with TRBJ1-2, with D possibly TRBD1 on 5 matching bases. Germline CDR1 and CDR2: SEHNR and FQNEAQ (reference sequence). The CDR3 totals 13 residues. Trimming removed 5 bases at V and 7 bases at J, with 14 bases between. The CDR3, as DNA: TGTGCCAGCAGCCTGGGGCAGGGAAGTGGCTACACCTTC. Residues: CASSLGQGSGYTF. The full variable domain, its missing parts supplied by reference TRBV7-9 and TRBJ1-2, is DTGVSQNPRHKITKRGQNVTFRCDPISEHNRLYWYRQTLGQGPEFLTYFQNEAQLEKSRLLSDRFSAERPKGSFSTLEIQRTEQGDSAMYLCASSLGQGSGYTFGSGTRLTVV.

V usage is TRBV9 and J usage is TRBJ2-3; 7 bases fit TRBD2. There are 13 residues in the CDR3. The V segment lost 5 bases and the J segment 5 bases; nucleotides outside the gene matches: 5. Looked up from germline, CDR1 is SGDLS and CDR2 is YYNGEE. The CDR3 nucleotides are TGTGCCAGCAGACCCAGCGGGGAAGATACGCAGTATTTT. As protein: CASRPSGEDTQYF.

J is TRBJ2-7 and V is TRBV4-1, with TRBD2 as a possible D gene (5 bases). The V gene's germline CDR1 is MGHRA and CDR2 YSYEKL. The CDR3 totals 13 residues. Between the trimmed V and J ends, which lost 4 bases and 4 bases, there was a span of 11 bases. CDR3 amino acids: CASSRGLVYEQYF. CDR3 in DNA: TGCGCCAGCAGCCGAGGACTCGTATACGAGCAGTACTTC.

V is TRBV19 and J is TRBJ2-5; TRBD2 matches at 10 bases. The CDR3 runs 16 residues. Germline V gene lookup returns CDR1 LNHDA and CDR2 SQIVND (reference sequence). V trimming: 6 bases; J trimming: 5 bases; junction bases outside the gene matches: 12. The CDR3 DNA reads TGTGCCAGTAGAAAAACGAGCGGGGGGGCCCGGGAGACCCAGTACTTC. It yields the protein CASRKTSGGARETQYF.

This clone was counted a single time. This CDR3 reads CASSLSREGTQYF. The CDR3 nucleotides are TGTGCCAGCAGCTTAAGTCGGGAGGGAACGCAGTATTTT. This chain joins TRBV7-3 and TRBJ2-3, with 8 bases lining up with TRBD2. CDR3 length equals 13 residues. Germline values: CDR1 SGHTA, CDR2 FQGTGA. The junction had 3 bases not matched to a gene; V was cut back by 1 base and J by 9 bases.

The chain employs TRBV27 and TRBJ1-1; D is uncertain. V was shortened by 5 bases and J by 0 bases, with 7 bases between the two germline ends. CDR1 is MNHEY and CDR2 is SMNVEV in the germline V gene (reference sequence). CDR3 length: 13 residues. This chain's CDR3 is CASSMTLNTEAFF. The CDR3 DNA reads as TGTGCCAGCAGTATGACACTGAACACTGAAGCTTTCTTT.

The chain is built from TRBV7-2 and TRBJ1-4, with unresolved D. This CDR3 is built from 15 residues. CDR1 and CDR2 (germline): SGHTA, FQGNSA. V was cut by 5 bases and J by 0 bases, with 10 bases left in between. The CDR3 DNA sequence: TGTGCCAGCAGCCCCCGCGCAACAACTAATGAAAAACTGTTTTTT. Translation: CASSPRATTNEKLFF.

The CDR3 region has the DNA TGTGCCAGCAGGACCGGGACTCTAACTCACTACGAGCAGTACTTC. Amino acids: CASRTGTLTHYEQYF. The chain uses TRBV6-5 and TRBJ2-7; possibly TRBD2 for D (6 bases). The CDR3 has 15 residues. Trimming left V 6 bases short and J 3 bases short, with 18 bases between. Germline assignment: CDR1 MNHEY and CDR2 SVGAGI.

The V and J genes are TRBV30 and TRBJ1-2; D is perhaps TRBD1 (5 bases). The CDR3 spans 13 residues. The germline gives CDR1 GTSNPN, CDR2 SVGIG (reference sequence). Deletions cut 2 bases from V and 6 bases from J, with 13 bases between. The CDR3 sequence is CAWSRGWGDGYTF. DNA of the CDR3: TGTGCCTGGAGTCGAGGATGGGGGGATGGCTACACCTTC.

In this sample, this clone turned up once. J is TRBJ2-5 and V is TRBV15; D gene unclear. V lost 1 base and J lost 0, with 9 bases in between. CDR1 is LNHNV and CDR2 is YYDKDF in the germline V gene (reference sequence). The CDR3 totals 15 residues. The CDR3 region is CATSRGERDQETQYF. The DNA for the CDR3 is TGTGCCACCAGCAGAGGTGAACGGGACCAAGAGACCCAGTACTTC.

The chain joins TRBV7-3 to TRBJ2-1; 7 bases line up with TRBD2. The V gene's germline CDR1 is SGHTA and CDR2 FQGTGA. The CDR3 spans 15 residues. J gave up 5 bases and V 1 base, and 5 bases lay outside the gene matches. This chain's CDR3 is CASSLMRGIHNEQFF. The CDR3 nucleotides are TGTGCCAGCAGCTTAATGCGGGGGATTCACAATGAGCAGTTCTTC.

This clone was seen only once. The chain joins TRBV19 to TRBJ2-1; 12 bases are a match to TRBD2. The CDR3 loop spans 14 amino acids. Trimming took 5 bases from V and 7 from J; bases not matched to a gene: 3. Per germline, CDR1 LNHDA and CDR2 SQIVND (reference sequence). CDR3: CASSSSGGGNEQFF. CDR3 nucleotides: TGTGCCAGTAGTTCTAGCGGGGGGGGAAATGAGCAGTTCTTC.

The chain uses TRBV7-2 and TRBJ2-7, with 10 positions matching TRBD2. The ends lost 3 bases at V and 0 bases at J; junction bases unmatched: 5. The germline gives CDR1 SGHTA, CDR2 FQGNSA. This CDR3 has 16 residues. CDR3 nucleotide sequence: TGTGCCAGCAGCTTGACTAGCGGGCAAAGCTCCTACGAGCAGTACTTC. Its translation: CASSLTSGQSSYEQYF.

J is TRBJ2-3 and V is TRBV5-1, with D possibly TRBD2 on 6 matching bases. This CDR3 comprises 14 residues. CDR1 SGHRS and CDR2 YFSETQ come from the germline V gene. The V end lost 7 bases, the J end lost 4 bases, and 16 bases lay between the germline ends. The CDR3 sequence: CASVRGEDSDTQYF. Written as DNA, the CDR3 is TGCGCCAGCGTGAGAGGGGAGGACTCAGATACGCAGTATTTT.